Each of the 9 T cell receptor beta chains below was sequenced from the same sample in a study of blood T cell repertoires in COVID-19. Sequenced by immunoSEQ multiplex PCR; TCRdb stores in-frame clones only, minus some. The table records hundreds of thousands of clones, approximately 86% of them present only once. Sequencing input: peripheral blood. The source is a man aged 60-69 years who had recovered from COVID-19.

This CDR3 reads CASSFFGTDTQYF. The CDR3 region has the DNA TGTGCCAGCAGTTTTTTCGGCACAGATACGCAGTATTTT. The chain uses TRBV28 and TRBJ2-3; no clear D gene. The germline V gene encodes CDR1 MDHEN and CDR2 SYDVKM. The V gene lost 3 bases and the J gene lost 1 base, with 5 bases spanning the gap. CDR3 size: 13 residues. Complete variable domain (other parts from reference TRBV28 and TRBJ2-3): DVKVTQSSRYLVKRTGEKVFLECVQDMDHENMFWYRQDPGLGLRLIYFSYDVKMKEKGDIPEGYSVSREKKERFSLILESASTNQTSMYLCASSFFGTDTQYFGPGTRLTVL.

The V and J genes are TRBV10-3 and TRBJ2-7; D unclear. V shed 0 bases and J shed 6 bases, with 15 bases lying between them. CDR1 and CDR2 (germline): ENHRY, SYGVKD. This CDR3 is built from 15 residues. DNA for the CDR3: TGTGCCATCAGTGAGTCAAGACTCCAAGGCGCCGAGCAGTACTTC. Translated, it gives CAISESRLQGAEQYF.

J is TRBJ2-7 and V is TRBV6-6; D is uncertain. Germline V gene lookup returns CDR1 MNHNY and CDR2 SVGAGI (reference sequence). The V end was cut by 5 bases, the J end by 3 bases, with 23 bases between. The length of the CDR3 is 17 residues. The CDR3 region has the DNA TGTGCCAGCAGTCCCGTATCATCAGTTCCTGTCAACTACGAGCAGTACGTC. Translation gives CASSPVSSVPVNYEQYV.

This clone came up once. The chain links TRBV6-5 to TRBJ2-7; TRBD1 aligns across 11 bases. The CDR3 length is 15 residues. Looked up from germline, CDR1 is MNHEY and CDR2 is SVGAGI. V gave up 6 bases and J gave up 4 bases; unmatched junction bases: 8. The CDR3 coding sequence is TGTGCCAGCAGCGGACAGGGGGCGGGTCTTTACGAGCAGTACTTC. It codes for CASSGQGAGLYEQYF.

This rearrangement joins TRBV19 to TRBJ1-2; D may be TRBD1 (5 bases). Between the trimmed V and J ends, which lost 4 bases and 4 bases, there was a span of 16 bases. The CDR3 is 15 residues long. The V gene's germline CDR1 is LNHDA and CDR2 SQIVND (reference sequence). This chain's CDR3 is CASSTQATRGYGYTF. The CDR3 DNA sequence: TGTGCCAGTAGTACACAGGCCACGCGGGGCTATGGCTACACCTTC.

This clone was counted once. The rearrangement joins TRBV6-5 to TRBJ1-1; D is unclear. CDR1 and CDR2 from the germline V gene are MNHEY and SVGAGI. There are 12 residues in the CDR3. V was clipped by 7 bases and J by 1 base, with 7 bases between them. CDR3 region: CASKRENTEAFF. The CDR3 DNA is TGTGCCAGCAAGCGGGAGAACACTGAAGCTTTCTTT.

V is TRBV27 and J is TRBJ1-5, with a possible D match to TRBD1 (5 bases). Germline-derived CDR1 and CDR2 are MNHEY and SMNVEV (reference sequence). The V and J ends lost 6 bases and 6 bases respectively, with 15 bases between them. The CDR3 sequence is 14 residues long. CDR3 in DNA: TGTGCCAGCAGAGACAGTATGGTTGGTCAGCCCCAGCATTTT. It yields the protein CASRDSMVGQPQHF.

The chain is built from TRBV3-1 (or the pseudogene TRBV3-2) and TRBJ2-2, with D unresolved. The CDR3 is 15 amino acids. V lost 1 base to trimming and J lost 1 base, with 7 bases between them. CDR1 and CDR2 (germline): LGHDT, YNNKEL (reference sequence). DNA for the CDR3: TGTGCCAGCAGCCAAGGACTCTGGAACACCGGGGAGCTGTTTTTT. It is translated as CASSQGLWNTGELFF.

The CDR3 coding sequence is TGCGCCAGCAGCGAAACTAGCAGTGAGCAGTTCTTC. This gives the protein CASSETSSEQFF. J is TRBJ2-1 and V is TRBV5-1; D perhaps matches TRBD2 (6 bases). V was cut by 4 bases and J by 9 bases, with 11 bases left in between. The CDR3 totals 12 residues. Germline values: CDR1 SGHRS, CDR2 YFSETQ.